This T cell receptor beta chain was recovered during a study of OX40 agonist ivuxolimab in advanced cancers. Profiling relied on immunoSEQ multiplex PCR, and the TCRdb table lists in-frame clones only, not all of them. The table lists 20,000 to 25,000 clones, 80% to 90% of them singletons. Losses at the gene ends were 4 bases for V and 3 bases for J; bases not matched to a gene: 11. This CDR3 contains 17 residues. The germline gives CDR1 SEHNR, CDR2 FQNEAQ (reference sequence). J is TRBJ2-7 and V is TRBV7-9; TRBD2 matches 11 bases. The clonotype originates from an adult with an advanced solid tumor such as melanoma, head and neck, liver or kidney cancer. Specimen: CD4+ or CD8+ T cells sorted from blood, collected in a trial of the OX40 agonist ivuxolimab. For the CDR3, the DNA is TGTGCCAGCAGCTCGACTAGACCGGGACTAGCGGTCTACGAGCAGTACTTC. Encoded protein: CASSSTRPGLAVYEQYF.